What follows are 24 T cell receptor beta chains derived from one specimen sequenced in a study of regulatory T cells in long-lasting Graves disease. As for time point: newly diagnosed GD, antithyroid drugs for less than 3 months. Scientists built the TCR library using RNA that was extracted from PBMCs. Arm-PCR of CDR3 regions and iRepertoire HTBI primers were used to build TCR beta libraries. TCRdb re-derived calls from the multiplex PCR reads in MiXCR, one entry per CDR3 protein. The sample comprises 620,000 or so distinct CDR3 sequences, about 16% of which are singletons, and 18% rests with the top ten. These same data were also listed under a study on T cells in Graves' hyperthyroidism and ophthalmopathy.

The sample consisted of peripheral blood mononuclear cells (PBMCs), taken at new diagnosis, from a patient treated with antithyroid drugs. The receptors here all came from a woman aged 30 to 39 with Graves disease.

This rearrangement joins TRBV28 to TRBJ1-1; D uncertain. The germline V and J ends were trimmed by 2 bases and 0 bases, with 13 bases remaining between them. CDR3 length equals 16 residues. CDR1 MDHEN and CDR2 SYDVKM come from the germline V gene. CDR3 nucleotides: TGTGCCAGCAGTTTAATTGAGATGGTAATGAACACTGAAGCTTTCTTT. Amino acids: CASSLIEMVMNTEAFF. Full variable domain (outside the CDR3, taken from reference TRBV28 and TRBJ1-1): DVKVTQSSRYLVKRTGEKVFLECVQDMDHENMFWYRQDPGLGLRLIYFSYDVKMKEKGDIPEGYSVSREKKERFSLILESASTNQTSMYLCASSLIEMVMNTEAFFGQGTRLTVV.

The chain couples TRBV5-1 to TRBJ2-7; D is unresolved. CDR1 and CDR2 (germline): SGHRS, YFSETQ. This CDR3 spans 16 amino acids. V was shortened by 4 bases and J by 6 bases, with 23 bases between the two germline ends. The chain's CDR3 is CASSLPPGLTDREQYF. CDR3 nucleotide sequence: TGCGCCAGCAGCCTCCCCCCCGGCCTAACTGACCGCGAGCAGTACTTC. The entire variable domain, with the rest obtained from reference TRBV5-1 and TRBJ2-7, is as follows: KAGVTQTPRYLIKTRGQQVTLSCSPISGHRSVSWYQQTPGQGLQFLFEYFSETQRNKGNFPGRFSGRQFSNSRSEMNVSTLELGDSALYLCASSLPPGLTDREQYFGPGTRLTVT.

This chain joins TRBV6-1 and TRBJ1-4; D gene unclear. The germline V gene has CDR1 MNHNS and CDR2 SASEGT. V gave up 5 bases and J gave up 6 bases, with 13 bases separating them. This CDR3 is 14 amino acids long. CDR3 loop: CASSPQVWDEKLFF. In nucleotides, the CDR3 is TGTGCCAGCAGTCCCCAAGTATGGGATGAAAAACTGTTTTTT.

About this clonotype: Given a much more abundant clone one base away, this may be a read error. This chain uses TRBV6-1 with TRBJ2-7; TRBD2 agrees at 10 bases. Losses at the gene ends were 6 bases for V and 2 bases for J; bases not matched to a gene: 10. Germline assignment: CDR1 MNHNS and CDR2 SASEGT. This CDR3 contains 16 residues. CDR3 residues: CASRLRSGGSTYEQYF. The CDR3 DNA reads TGTGCCAGCAGATTACGTAGCGGGGGGTCCACCTACGAGCAGTACTTC.

The chain is built from TRBV6-1 and TRBJ1-5, with TRBD1 matching 8 bases. J gave up 0 bases and V 7 bases, and 11 bases lay outside the gene matches. This CDR3 is 17 amino acids long. CDR1 is MNHNS and CDR2 is SASEGT in the germline V gene. CDR3 protein: CASIRGQVVGSNQPQHF. CDR3 nucleotides: TGTGCCAGCATCAGGGGACAGGTCGTTGGTAGCAATCAGCCCCAGCATTTT.

This clonotype was counted at least ten times. The V gene is TRBV10-3, the J gene TRBJ1-5; D gene uncertain. The CDR3 is 14 residues long. Trimming removed 4 bases at V and 4 bases at J, with 11 bases between. Germline V CDR1 and CDR2: ENHRY, SYGVKD. The CDR3 bases are TGTGCCATCAGTGGTCAACAGACTAATCAGCCCCAGCATTTT. Its protein product is CAISGQQTNQPQHF.

There are many counts of this clonotype. For the CDR3, the DNA is TGTGCCAGCAGTAAAATACTAGCGGGTATACGGGATGAGCAGTTCTTC. Translated, it gives CASSKILAGIRDEQFF. V usage is TRBV28 and J usage is TRBJ2-1; 9 nucleotides match TRBD2. This CDR3 has 16 residues. V lost 5 bases, J lost 8 bases, and 13 bases stayed unmatched. Germline-derived CDR1 and CDR2 are MDHEN and SYDVKM.

Only a few counts were recorded for this clonotype. This sequence joins TRBV18 and TRBJ1-2; TRBD1 is a possible D gene (5 bases). Germline V gives CDR1 KGHSH, CDR2 LQKENI. This CDR3 comprises 15 residues. The V and J ends lost 2 bases and 4 bases respectively, with 14 bases between them. CDR3 DNA: TGTGCCAGCTCACCAATTCCACAGGCCCTCTATGGCTACACCTTC. Translation gives CASSPIPQALYGYTF.

This clonotype was counted only a few times. The chain joins TRBV10-1 to TRBJ2-3; D remains unclear. V lost 4 bases to trimming and J lost 2 bases, with 7 bases between them. Germline CDR1 WNHNN, CDR2 SYGVQD (reference sequence). This CDR3 contains 13 residues. The CDR3 DNA reads TGCGCCAGCAGTGTGGGGTTCACAGATACGCAGTATTTT. Encoded protein: CASSVGFTDTQYF.

The rearrangement uses TRBV19 and TRBJ2-1; 9 bases agree with TRBD2. This CDR3 is 17 amino acids long. The J segment lost 0 bases and the V segment lost 10 bases, leaving 13 bases of the junction unmatched. The germline CDR1 and CDR2 sequences are LNHDA and SQIVND (reference sequence). Here the CDR3 reads CATGRLAGFLSYNEQFF. The CDR3 DNA reads as TGTGCCACGGGGAGGCTAGCGGGATTCCTCTCCTACAATGAGCAGTTCTTC.

V and J are TRBV20-1 and TRBJ1-4, with 8 bases lining up with TRBD1. There are 14 residues in the CDR3. Trimming took 0 bases from V and 17 from J; bases not matched to a gene: 14. Germline V CDR1 and CDR2: DFQATT, SNEGSKA (reference sequence). DNA for the CDR3: TGCAGTGCTAGAGATGGTCAGGGGGCCCTGGGGGGATTTTTT. Protein: CSARDGQGALGGFF.

This clonotype showed up many times. The CDR3 region has the DNA TGTGCCAGCAGTTTGAGTTCCCGGACCACTGAAGCTTTCTTT. Protein product: CASSLSSRTTEAFF. The genes are TRBV12-3 or TRBV12-4 and TRBJ1-1, with D uncertain. The CDR3 has 14 residues. Trimming shortened V by 3 bases and J by 4 bases, and 12 bases separated the two germline ends.

This clonotype was observed a handful of times. This sequence joins TRBV30 and TRBJ2-5; D may match TRBD1 or TRBD2 (5 bases each). In germline, CDR1 is GTSNPN, CDR2 SVGIG (reference sequence). V lost 5 bases and J lost 1, with 11 bases in between. This CDR3 region has 13 residues. Here the CDR3 DNA reads TGTGCCTGGGTGGGGGATAGCCAAGAGACCCAGTACTTC. This codes for CAWVGDSQETQYF.

The chain has TRBV9 and TRBJ1-2; D gene uncertain. This CDR3 has 12 amino acids. The V gene lost 3 bases and the J gene lost 8 bases, with 11 bases spanning the gap. Germline lookup yields CDR1 SGDLS and CDR2 YYNGEE. CDR3 protein: CASSAVGGGYTF. The CDR3 DNA reads TGTGCCAGCAGCGCGGTAGGAGGGGGCTACACCTTC.

At least ten counts were recorded for this clonotype. The V gene is TRBV6-1, the J gene TRBJ1-1; D call uncertain. The V and J ends lost 6 bases and 7 bases respectively, with 21 bases between them. The germline V gene encodes CDR1 MNHNS and CDR2 SASEGT. The CDR3 covers 15 residues. The CDR3: CASRKMTTILIEAFF. For the CDR3, the DNA is TGTGCCAGCAGGAAGATGACTACAATTTTAATTGAAGCTTTCTTT.

This clonotype was counted a few times. V is TRBV11-2 and J is TRBJ1-1, with D unclear. Germline CDR1 reads SGHAT; CDR2 reads FQNNGV. Trimming removed 5 bases from V and 1 base from J, with 11 bases in between. There are 14 residues in the CDR3. This CDR3 reads CASSPIWTNTEAFF. DNA of the CDR3: TGTGCCAGCAGCCCCATCTGGACGAACACTGAAGCTTTCTTT. Looking up the rest from reference TRBV11-2 and TRBJ1-1 gives the full variable domain: EAGVAQSPRYKIIEKRQSVAFWCNPISGHATLYWYQQILGQGPKLLIQFQNNGVVDDSQLPKDRFSAERLKGVDSTLKIQPAKLEDSAVYLCASSPIWTNTEAFFGQGTRLTVV.

This chain joins TRBV12-3 or TRBV12-4 and TRBJ2-7; TRBD2 matches at 10 bases. V gave up 0 bases and J gave up 3 bases; unmatched junction bases: 2. The CDR3 loop spans 15 amino acids. The CDR3 DNA is TGTGCCAGCAGTTTAGCACTAGCGGGGAACTACGAGCAGTACTTC. It is translated as CASSLALAGNYEQYF.

Only a few counts were recorded for this clonotype. This chain joins TRBV28 and TRBJ1-2; 7 positions agree with TRBD1. This CDR3 has 14 amino acids. The germline V gene encodes CDR1 MDHEN and CDR2 SYDVKM. J was trimmed by 3 bases and V by 6 bases; bases with no gene match: 7. As DNA, the CDR3 is TGTGCCAGCAGCCGGGACAGCTCTTACTATGGCTACACCTTC. This gives the protein CASSRDSSYYGYTF.

The gene calls are TRBV7-2 and TRBJ2-3; possible D gene TRBD2, 6 bases. Matching the DNA end better, TRBJ2-5 makes the J call doubtful. CDR3 length: 16 amino acids. From germline, CDR1 is SGHTA and CDR2 FQGNSA. The CDR3: CASSRTGTGLRETQYF. For the CDR3, the DNA is TGTGCCAGCAGCCGAACCGGGACGGGACTCCGAGAGACCCAGTACTTC.

This clonotype was observed at least ten times. V and J are TRBV11-2 and TRBJ1-3; D ambiguous. The CDR3 is 17 residues long. Trimming shortened V by 0 bases and J by 0 bases, and 12 bases separated the two germline ends. CDR1 SGHAT and CDR2 FQNNGV come from the germline V gene. The CDR3 protein is CASSLDLTTASGNTIYF. DNA of the CDR3: TGTGCCAGCAGCTTAGATCTTACAACCGCCTCTGGAAACACCATATATTTT.

The rearrangement joins TRBV28 to TRBJ1-5; D is perhaps TRBD1 (5 bases). The germline V and J ends were trimmed by 9 bases and 1 base, with 16 bases remaining between them. The germline CDR1 and CDR2 sequences are MDHEN and SYDVKM. The CDR3 totals 15 residues. The CDR3 protein is CASYALGGSNQPQHF. Here the CDR3 DNA reads TGTGCCAGTTACGCTCTTGGGGGGAGCAATCAGCCCCAGCATTTT.

This clonotype turned up a few times. The chain links TRBV3-1 to TRBJ2-1, with TRBD2 matching 15 bases. There are 20 residues in the CDR3. Germline CDR1 LGHDT, CDR2 YNNKEL (reference sequence). V lost 4 bases to trimming and J lost 0 bases; unmatched junction nucleotides: 10. The CDR3 bases are TGTGCCAGCAGCCCCCGCCCGGGACTAGCGGGAGGCAGCTCCTACAATGAGCAGTTCTTC. Translated: CASSPRPGLAGGSSYNEQFF.

On this clonotype itself: A much larger clone lies one base from this, so it may be a read error. The chain links TRBV20-1 to TRBJ2-7; no reliable D call. Looked up from germline, CDR1 is DFQATT and CDR2 is SNEGSKA (reference sequence). CDR3 length: 11 amino acids. CDR3 protein: CSARESYGQYF. CDR3 DNA: TGCAGTGCTAGGGAATCCTACGGGCAGTACTTC.

CDR3 in DNA: TGTGCCAGCAGCTCCGGACAGGGACTAGCCTACGAGCAGTACTTC. This codes for CASSSGQGLAYEQYF. The chain has TRBV13 and TRBJ2-7; D is perhaps TRBD1 or TRBD2 (8 bases each). The germline gives CDR1 PRHDT, CDR2 FYEKMQ (reference sequence). V was shortened by 4 bases and J by 2 bases, with 15 bases between the two germline ends. This CDR3 region has 15 residues. Supplemented by reference TRBV13 and TRBJ2-7, the full variable domain reads AAGVIQSPRHLIKEKRETATLKCYPIPRHDTVYWYQQGPGQDPQFLISFYEKMQSDKGSIPDRFSAQQFSDYHSELNMSSLELGDSALYFCASSSGQGLAYEQYFGPGTRLTVT.